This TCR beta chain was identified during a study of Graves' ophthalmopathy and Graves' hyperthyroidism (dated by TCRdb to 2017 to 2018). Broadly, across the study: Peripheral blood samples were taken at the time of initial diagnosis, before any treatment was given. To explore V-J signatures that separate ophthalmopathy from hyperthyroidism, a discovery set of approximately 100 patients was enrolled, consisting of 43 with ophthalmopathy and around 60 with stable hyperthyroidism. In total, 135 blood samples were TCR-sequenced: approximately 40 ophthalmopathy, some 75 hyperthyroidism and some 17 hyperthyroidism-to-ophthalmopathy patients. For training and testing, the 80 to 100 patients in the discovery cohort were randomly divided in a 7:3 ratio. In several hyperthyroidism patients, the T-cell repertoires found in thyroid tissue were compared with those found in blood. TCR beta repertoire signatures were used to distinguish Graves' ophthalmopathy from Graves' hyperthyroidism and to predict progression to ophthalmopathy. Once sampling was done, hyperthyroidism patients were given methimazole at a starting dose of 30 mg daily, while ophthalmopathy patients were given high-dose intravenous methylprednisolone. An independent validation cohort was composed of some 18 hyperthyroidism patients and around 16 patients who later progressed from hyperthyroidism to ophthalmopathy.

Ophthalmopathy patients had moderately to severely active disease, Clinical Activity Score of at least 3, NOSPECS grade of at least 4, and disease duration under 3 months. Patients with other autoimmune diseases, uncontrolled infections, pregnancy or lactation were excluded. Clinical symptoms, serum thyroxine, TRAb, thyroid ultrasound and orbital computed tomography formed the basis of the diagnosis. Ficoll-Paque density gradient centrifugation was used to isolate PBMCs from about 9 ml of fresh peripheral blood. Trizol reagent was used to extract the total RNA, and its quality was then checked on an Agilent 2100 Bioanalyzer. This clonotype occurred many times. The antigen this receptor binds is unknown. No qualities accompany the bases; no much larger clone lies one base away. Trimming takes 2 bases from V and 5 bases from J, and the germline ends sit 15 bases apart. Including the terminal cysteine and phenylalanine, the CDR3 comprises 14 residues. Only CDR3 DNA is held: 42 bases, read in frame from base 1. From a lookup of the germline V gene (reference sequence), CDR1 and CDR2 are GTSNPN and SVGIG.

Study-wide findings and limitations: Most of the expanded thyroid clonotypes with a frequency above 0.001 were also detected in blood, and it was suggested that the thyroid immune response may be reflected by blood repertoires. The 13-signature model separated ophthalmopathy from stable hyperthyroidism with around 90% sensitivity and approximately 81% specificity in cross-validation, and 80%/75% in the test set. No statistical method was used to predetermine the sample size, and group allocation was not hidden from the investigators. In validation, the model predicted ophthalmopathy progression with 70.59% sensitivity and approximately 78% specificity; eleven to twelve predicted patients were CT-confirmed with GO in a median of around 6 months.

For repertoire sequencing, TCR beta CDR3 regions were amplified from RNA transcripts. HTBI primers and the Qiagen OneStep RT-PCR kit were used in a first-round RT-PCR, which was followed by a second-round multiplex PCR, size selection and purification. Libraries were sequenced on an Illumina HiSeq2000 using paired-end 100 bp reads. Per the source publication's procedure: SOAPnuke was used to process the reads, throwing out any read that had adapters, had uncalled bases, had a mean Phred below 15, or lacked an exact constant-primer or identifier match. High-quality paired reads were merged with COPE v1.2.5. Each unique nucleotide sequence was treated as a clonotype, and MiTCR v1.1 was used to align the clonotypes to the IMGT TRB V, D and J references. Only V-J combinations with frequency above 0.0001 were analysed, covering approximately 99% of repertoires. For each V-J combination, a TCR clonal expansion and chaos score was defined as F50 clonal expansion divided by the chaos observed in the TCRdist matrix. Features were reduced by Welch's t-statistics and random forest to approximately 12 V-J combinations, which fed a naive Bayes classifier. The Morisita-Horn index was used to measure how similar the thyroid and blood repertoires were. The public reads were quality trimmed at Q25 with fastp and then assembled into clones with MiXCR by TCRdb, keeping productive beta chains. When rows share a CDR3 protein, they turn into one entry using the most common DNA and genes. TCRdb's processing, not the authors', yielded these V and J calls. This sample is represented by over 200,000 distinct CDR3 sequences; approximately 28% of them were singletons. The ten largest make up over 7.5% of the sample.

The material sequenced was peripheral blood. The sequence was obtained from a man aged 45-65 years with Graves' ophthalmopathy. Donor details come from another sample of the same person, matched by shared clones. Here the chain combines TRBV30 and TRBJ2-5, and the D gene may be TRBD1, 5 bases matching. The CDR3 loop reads CAWSYGQKVETQYF. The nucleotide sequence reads TGTGCCTGGAGTTACGGACAAAAGGTGGAGACCCAGTACTTC.